Listed below are T cell receptor beta chains from one sample, sequenced in a study of shared clonotypes between healthy human individuals. Data came from immunoSEQ multiplex PCR; TCRdb stores just in-frame clones and leaves some out. The sample lists over a million clones; around three quarters were seen once. Sequencing was carried out using memory CD4+ T cells from PBMCs. These receptors all come from a man aged 18 to 30 in good health. Some clones in this sample may be carry-over from other donors' samples. Each CDR3 is given with its conserved first and last residue. Each record gives: J gene, V gene, D gene, clone size, CDR3 DNA, CDR3 protein. The D gene is left open where the match is weak. Not all rows give a size; the values are once, few, many and, for expanded clones, a class.

TRBJ2-1	TRBV7-9	-	-	TGTGCCAGCGACCCCCCTAGGCTCCTCTCCTACAATGAGCAGTTCTTC	CASDPPRLLSYNEQFF
TRBJ2-1	TRBV20-1	-	-	TGCAGTGCTAGTGGGGCAAGGGAGCAGTTCTTC	CSASGAREQFF
TRBJ2-2	TRBV5-6	-	once	TGTGCCAGCAGCTTGGGTCCTCCGGTTCCCGGGGAGCTGTTTTTT	CASSLGPPVPGELFF
TRBJ2-3	TRBV9	TRBD1	-	TGTGCCAGCAGCCCCCGACAGGGGACAGATACGCAGTATTTT	CASSPRQGTDTQYF
TRBJ1-6	TRBV11-2	-	few	TGTGCCAGCAGCCCGCGGGCCCGAGGTGATTCACCCCTCCACTTT	CASSPRARGDSPLHF
TRBJ2-1	TRBV9	TRBD2	-	TGTGCCAGCAGCGTAGATCGCGGGAGAGGCGATGGAGAGCAGTTCTTC	CASSVDRGRGDGEQFF
TRBJ2-1	TRBV11-3	-	once	TGTGCCAGCAGCTTAGGCGGGGCCAGTGGGAATGAGCAGTTCTTC	CASSLGGASGNEQFF
TRBJ2-3	TRBV19	-	-	TGTGCCAGTAGTATGACGGGAGAAGAGACAGATACGCAGTATTTT	CASSMTGEETDTQYF
TRBJ1-2	TRBV28	TRBD1	-	TGTGCCAGCAGTTCTAACAGGGGAGCTTACTATGGCTACACCTTC	CASSSNRGAYYGYTF
TRBJ2-7	TRBV5-5	-	-	TGTGCCAGCAGCCGGGGCGAGGGGGAGGCCGAGCAGTACTTC	CASSRGEGEAEQYF
TRBJ1-1	TRBV19	TRBD1	few	TGTGCCAGTAGTCCCCAGTCAGGGGGCACGTCGGTAGCTTTCTTT	CASSPQSGGTSVAFF
TRBJ2-3	TRBV5-1	-	-	TGCGCCAGCAGCTTTGACATTAGCACAGATACGCAGTATTTT	CASSFDISTDTQYF
TRBJ2-3	TRBV6-1	-	-	TGTGCCAGCAGTGAAGCGCTAAGCGGCCACACAGATACGCAGTATTTT	CASSEALSGHTDTQYF
TRBJ1-2	TRBV5-1	TRBD1	-	TGCGCCAGCAGCCCTGGACAGGCCCGGGGTGGCTACACCTTC	CASSPGQARGGYTF
TRBJ1-1	TRBV27	-	-	TGTGCCAGCAGCCGGGGATCTAACTGGGGTGAAGCTTTCTTT	CASSRGSNWGEAFF
TRBJ2-1	TRBV30	-	-	TGTGCCTGGCGCGACAGCTCCTACAATGAGCAGTTCTTC	CAWRDSSYNEQFF
TRBJ1-2	TRBV6-5	-	-	TGTGCCAGCAGACCCCTGCGGGGGGCAGAGGGCTACACCTTC	CASRPLRGAEGYTF
TRBJ2-1	TRBV5-1	TRBD2	few	TGCGCCAGCAGCTTGGGCTCTAGCGGGAGTCCGAATGAGCAGTTCTTC	CASSLGSSGSPNEQFF
TRBJ2-1	TRBV19	TRBD2	-	TGTGCCAGTAGCATCACCGGGACTAGCGGATACAATGAGCAGTTCTTC	CASSITGTSGYNEQFF
TRBJ2-2	TRBV7-8	TRBD2	-	TGTGCCAGCAGGGAAAGCGGGAGGTACACCGGGGAGCTGTTTTTT	CASRESGRYTGELFF
TRBJ2-5	TRBV7-3	-	-	TGTGCCAGCAGCTTAGTTCGTCAAGAGACCCAGTACTTC	CASSLVRQETQYF
TRBJ2-1	TRBV28	TRBD2	once	TGTGCCAGCAGTTTAAATCGGGGGGTGTCCTACAATGAGCAGTTCTTC	CASSLNRGVSYNEQFF
TRBJ1-1	TRBV5-6	-	-	TGTGCCAGCAGTTCGACCGGGGGGTCGGGGACTGAAGCTTTCTTT	CASSSTGGSGTEAFF
TRBJ2-7	TRBV29-1	TRBD2	-	TGCAGCGTTGCCGGGAGGGCATACGAGCAGTACTTC	CSVAGRAYEQYF
TRBJ2-2	TRBV9	TRBD2	-	TGTGCCAGCAGACTAGCGGGAGGTGAAACCGGGGAGCTGTTTTTT	CASRLAGGETGELFF
TRBJ1-2	TRBV7-8	TRBD1	-	TGTGCCAGCAGCCCACGGGACAGGGGGGGCGGCTACACCTTC	CASSPRDRGGGYTF
TRBJ2-7	TRBV28	-	-	TGTGCCAGCAAAACTGGGCGAGGCAGTGACTACGAGCAGTACTTC	CASKTGRGSDYEQYF
TRBJ2-7	TRBV2	-	once	TGTGCCAGCACACCGCAGTTGGGCCAGGCCTCCTACGAGCAGTACTTC	CASTPQLGQASYEQYF
TRBJ1-3	TRBV2	TRBD1	-	TGTGCCAGCAGTGCCATTTTTACAGGGGGCGCAGGAAACACCATATATTTT	CASSAIFTGGAGNTIYF
TRBJ1-1	TRBV27	-	-	TGTGCCAGCAATCGACAGGCTACCATGAACACTGAAGCTTTCTTT	CASNRQATMNTEAFF
TRBJ2-7	TRBV7-9	-	-	TGTGCCAGCAGCTTAGTCGCAGGGAACTACGAGCAGTACTTC	CASSLVAGNYEQYF
TRBJ2-2	TRBV28	TRBD2	-	TGTGCCAGCGATGGAGCCGGGAGGTCTGGTACCGGGGAGCTGTTTTTT	CASDGAGRSGTGELFF
TRBJ2-2	TRBV30	TRBD2	few	TGTGCCTGGAGTGTACAAGCGGGAGACACCGGGGAGCTGTTTTTT	CAWSVQAGDTGELFF
TRBJ2-1	TRBV29-1	-	-	TGCAGCGTTTTTTCCCGGAGGCGCACGAACGATTACAATGAGCAGTTCTTC	CSVFSRRRTNDYNEQFF
TRBJ2-1	TRBV11-2	-	-	TGTGCCAGCAGCTTAGATGGGCAGGGGTATGAGCAGTTCTTC	CASSLDGQGYEQFF
TRBJ2-7	TRBV7-2	-	-	TGTGCCAGCAGCTTATCCACCGCCCCTTACGAGCAGCACTTC	CASSLSTAPYEQHF
TRBJ2-2	TRBV6-1	-	-	TGTGCCAGCAGTGAAGGGACAGCGGGAATCGCCGGGGAGCTGTTTTTT	CASSEGTAGIAGELFF
TRBJ1-1	TRBV29-1	-	-	TGCAGCGGACAGGCTTTCATCGCTGGGGGCACTGAAGCTTTCTTT	CSGQAFIAGGTEAFF
TRBJ1-1	TRBV9	TRBD1	-	TGTGCCAGCAGCAAACTCTGGGGGACAGGGAACACTGAAGCTTTCTTT	CASSKLWGTGNTEAFF
TRBJ1-1	TRBV28	-	-	TGTGCCAGCAGCAGCCCGGGAATGAACACTGAAGCTTTCTTT	CASSSPGMNTEAFF
TRBJ2-1	TRBV7-9	TRBD2	-	TGTGCCAGCAGCTTACCCAGCGGGAGGGCCGGTGATGAGCAGTTCTTC	CASSLPSGRAGDEQFF
TRBJ2-1	TRBV4-2	-	-	TGTGCCAGCAGCCAAGAACCCTCCACCAGCTCCTACAATGAGCAGTTCTTC	CASSQEPSTSSYNEQFF
TRBJ1-5	TRBV5-1	-	-	TGCGCCAGCAGCTTGGACGGGGGGAGCAATCAGCCCCAGCATTTT	CASSLDGGSNQPQHF
TRBJ2-4	TRBV5-1	-	once	TGCGCCAGCAGCTCGGATTTGGGCAAAAACATTCAGTACTTC	CASSSDLGKNIQYF
TRBJ1-5	TRBV6-1	-	-	TGTGCCAGCAGTGAAAGATTGACGGGGCATCGGCCCCAGCATTTT	CASSERLTGHRPQHF
TRBJ1-1	TRBV19	-	-	TGTGCCAGTCCCCGGGGGGTGAACACTGAAGCTTTCTTT	CASPRGVNTEAFF
TRBJ1-5	TRBV2	-	-	TGTGCCAGCAGTTCGGACACATATAGCAATCAGCCCCAGCATTTT	CASSSDTYSNQPQHF
TRBJ1-3	TRBV28	TRBD1	-	TGTGCCAGCAACCCGGGACAGGCCTACTCTGGAAACACCATATATTTT	CASNPGQAYSGNTIYF